This is a list of T cell receptor beta chains from one sample in a study of blood T cell repertoires in COVID-19. TCRdb's table, derived via immunoSEQ multiplex PCR, lists solely in-frame clones and lacks some. The sample consists of 150,000 to 200,000 clones, approximately 85% of them appearing once. Input material: peripheral blood. Source of these receptors: a man aged 60-69 years with acute or convalescent COVID-19. CDR3s include the opening cysteine and the closing phenylalanine or tryptophan. The D gene is left open where the match is weak. Where a row states a size, it is once, few, many or the class of an expanded clone; other rows omit it.

TRBJ2-7 | . | TRBV9 | TRBD1 | TGTGCCAGCAGCCCCACCCGGGACAGGGACAACGAGCAGTACTTC | CASSPTRDRDNEQYF
TRBJ1-5 | . | TRBV19 | . | TGTGCCAGTAGTATAGCCCTCCTGGCAGGATGGGGCAATCAGCCCCAGCATTTT | CASSIALLAGWGNQPQHF
TRBJ2-5 | . | TRBV4-1 | TRBD2 | TGCGCCAGCAGCCAAGAGCGTGGCGGGAGGGCCGTAGACCAAGAGACCCAGTACTTC | CASSQERGGRAVDQETQYF
TRBJ1-2 | . | TRBV5-5 | TRBD1 | TGTGCCAGCAGCTCCGAGGGACAGGCGTACTATGGCTACACCTTC | CASSSEGQAYYGYTF
TRBJ1-5 | . | TRBV28 | . | TGTGCCAGCAGCACTACTCAGCCCCAGCATTTT | CASSTTQPQHF
TRBJ2-7 | . | TRBV28 | . | TGTGCCAGCCAGGGGCGCGTCTACGAGCAGTACTTC | CASQGRVYEQYF
TRBJ2-1 | . | TRBV28 | TRBD2 | TGTGCCAGCATCCGGGCGGGAGGAACCTACAATGAGCAGTTCTTC | CASIRAGGTYNEQFF
TRBJ1-5 | few | TRBV19 | TRBD1 | TGTGCCAGTGGGGGACAGGGGAGCAATCAGCCCCAGCATTTT | CASGGQGSNQPQHF
TRBJ2-1 | . | TRBV5-1 | TRBD1 | TGCGCCAGCAGCCGGGACGACAGGGGGAGTAATGAGCAGTTCTTC | CASSRDDRGSNEQFF
TRBJ1-4 | . | TRBV6-4 | . | TGTGCCAGCAGCCCCACCCCAGGGGAAAAACTGTTTTTT | CASSPTPGEKLFF
TRBJ2-1 | . | TRBV5-4 | TRBD2 | TGTGCCAGCAGCTTGGAACTAGCGCGATCCTACAATGAGCAGTTCTTC | CASSLELARSYNEQFF
TRBJ2-1 | . | TRBV7-3 | . | TGTGCCAGCAGCTTAAACAGGGAAGTGAATGAGCAGTTCTTC | CASSLNREVNEQFF
TRBJ2-6 | . | TRBV7-2 | . | TGTGCCAGCAGCTTAGTTGCGGGCCCCTCTGGGGCCAACGTCCTGACTTTC | CASSLVAGPSGANVLTF
TRBJ1-1 | once | TRBV28 | . | TGTGCCAGCAGTTTAGGGCAAAACACTGAAGCTTTCTTT | CASSLGQNTEAFF
TRBJ1-1 | . | TRBV5-1 | . | TGCGCCAGCAGCTCGACCGGGGGACCGAACACTGAAGCTTTCTTT | CASSSTGGPNTEAFF
TRBJ2-5 | . | TRBV28 | . | TGTGCCAGCAGTTCCAATTTCCAAGAGACCCAGTACTTC | CASSSNFQETQYF
TRBJ1-6 | . | TRBV6-5 | . | TGTGCCAGCAGGACCTCAGGGGACGGGAATTCACCCCTCCACTTT | CASRTSGDGNSPLHF
TRBJ2-3 | . | TRBV4-1 | . | TGCGCCAGCAGCCACCCCCGGGATACGCAGTATTTT | CASSHPRDTQYF
TRBJ2-1 | . | TRBV15 | . | TGTGCCACCAGCAGAGAAACGGCTAGCTTGAATGAGCAGTTCTTC | CATSRETASLNEQFF
TRBJ2-5 | . | TRBV21-1 | . | TGTGCCAGCAGCCCTCGACTAGCGGGAGTAGGATACTTC | CASSPRLAGVGYF
TRBJ1-5 | . | TRBV27 | . | TGTGCCAGCCGGTCAGGGATTTATAGCAATCAGCCCCAGCATTTT | CASRSGIYSNQPQHF
TRBJ2-3 | . | TRBV14 | TRBD2 | TGTGCCAGCAGCCGACTAGCGGGAGGCTCTAGCACAGATACGCAGTATTTT | CASSRLAGGSSTDTQYF
TRBJ2-1 | few | TRBV19 | . | TGTGCCAGTAGTATAGTAGCAGGCGGAGGCCATGAGCAGTTCTTC | CASSIVAGGGHEQFF
TRBJ2-7 | . | TRBV7-7 | TRBD2 | TGTGCTAGCAGCTTAGCGGTCCGGGGAGGGTGCGAGCAGTACTTC | CASSLAVRGGCEQYF
TRBJ2-7 | . | TRBV10-3 | . | TGTGCCATCGCCGGGGGGCGGCCGGAGCAGTACTTC | CAIAGGRPEQYF
TRBJ2-7 | . | TRBV30 | TRBD1 | TGTGCCTGGAGTTCCCCGAGGGGGCTGTTACGCGAGCAGTACTTC | CAWSSPRGLLREQYF
TRBJ2-7 | . | TRBV4-3 | . | TGCGCCAGCAGCCAAGATAGGGGGTTTCGGCAGTACTTC | CASSQDRGFRQYF
TRBJ2-7 | . | TRBV6-1 | . | TGTGCCAGCCGTGGGGGGCAGGGCGCAACGGTCTACGAGCAGTACTTC | CASRGGQGATVYEQYF
TRBJ1-5 | . | TRBV2 | . | TGTGCCAGCAGTTTTGGCTCTACGGCGGCCCAGCCCCAGCATTTT | CASSFGSTAAQPQHF
TRBJ1-4 | . | TRBV5-6 | . | TGTGCCAGCAGCTTGCCCGGGTCTAATGAAAAACTGTTTTTT | CASSLPGSNEKLFF
TRBJ2-7 | . | TRBV19 | TRBD2 | TGTGCCAGTAGTATAACGCGGGAGAGTTCCTACGAGCAGTACTTC | CASSITRESSYEQYF